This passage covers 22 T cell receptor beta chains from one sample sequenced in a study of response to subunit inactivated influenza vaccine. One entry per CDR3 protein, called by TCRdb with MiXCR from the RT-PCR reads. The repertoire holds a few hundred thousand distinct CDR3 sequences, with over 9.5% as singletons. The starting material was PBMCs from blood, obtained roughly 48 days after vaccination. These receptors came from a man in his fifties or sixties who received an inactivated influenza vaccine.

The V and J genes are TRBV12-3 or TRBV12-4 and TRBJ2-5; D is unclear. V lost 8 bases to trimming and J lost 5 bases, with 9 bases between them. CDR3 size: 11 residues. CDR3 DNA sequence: TGTGCCAGCGCGGCGAGGGAGACCCAGTACTTC. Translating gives CASAARETQYF.

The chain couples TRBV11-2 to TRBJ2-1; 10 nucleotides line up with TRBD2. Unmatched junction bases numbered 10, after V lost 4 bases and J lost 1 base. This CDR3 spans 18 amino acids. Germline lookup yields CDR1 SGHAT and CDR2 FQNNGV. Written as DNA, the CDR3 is TGTGCCAGCAGCTCGGGGCTAGCGGGAGCAGGGTCCTACAATGAGCAGTTCTTC. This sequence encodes CASSSGLAGAGSYNEQFF.

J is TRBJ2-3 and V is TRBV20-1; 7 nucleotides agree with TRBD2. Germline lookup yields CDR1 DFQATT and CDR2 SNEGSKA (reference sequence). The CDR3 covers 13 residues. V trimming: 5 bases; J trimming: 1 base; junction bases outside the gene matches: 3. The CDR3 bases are TGCAGTGCTTGTAGCGGGCGCACAGATACGCAGTATTTT. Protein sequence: CSACSGRTDTQYF.

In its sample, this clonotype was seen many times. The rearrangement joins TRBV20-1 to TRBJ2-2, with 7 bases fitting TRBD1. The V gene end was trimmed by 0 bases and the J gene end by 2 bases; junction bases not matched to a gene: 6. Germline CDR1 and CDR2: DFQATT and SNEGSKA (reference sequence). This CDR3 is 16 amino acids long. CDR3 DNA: TGCAGTGCTAGAGATATCACAGGGGACAACACCGGGGAGCTGTTTTTT. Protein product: CSARDITGDNTGELFF.

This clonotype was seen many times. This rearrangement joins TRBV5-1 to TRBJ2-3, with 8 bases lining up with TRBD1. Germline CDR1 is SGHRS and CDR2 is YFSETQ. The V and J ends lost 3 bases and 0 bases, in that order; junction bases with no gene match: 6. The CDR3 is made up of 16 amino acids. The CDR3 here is CASSSGQGPSTDTQYF. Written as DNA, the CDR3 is TGCGCCAGCAGCTCAGGACAGGGTCCTAGCACAGATACGCAGTATTTT. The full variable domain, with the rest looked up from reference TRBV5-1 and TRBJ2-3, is KAGVTQTPRYLIKTRGQQVTLSCSPISGHRSVSWYQQTPGQGLQFLFEYFSETQRNKGNFPGRFSGRQFSNSRSEMNVSTLELGDSALYLCASSSGQGPSTDTQYFGPGTRLTVL.

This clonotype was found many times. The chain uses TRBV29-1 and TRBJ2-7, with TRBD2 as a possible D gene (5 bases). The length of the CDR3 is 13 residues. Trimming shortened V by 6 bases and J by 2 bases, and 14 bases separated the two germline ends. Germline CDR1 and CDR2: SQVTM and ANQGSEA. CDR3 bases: TGCAGCGTCGTACTAGTTCCCCCCTACGAGCAGTACTTC. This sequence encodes CSVVLVPPYEQYF.

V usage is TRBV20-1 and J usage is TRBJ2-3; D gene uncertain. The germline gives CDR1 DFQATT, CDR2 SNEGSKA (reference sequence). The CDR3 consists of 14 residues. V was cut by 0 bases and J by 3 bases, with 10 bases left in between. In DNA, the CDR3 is TGCAGTGCTAGAGATCGGCCGGTTACAGATACGCAGTATTTT. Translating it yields CSARDRPVTDTQYF.

The CDR3 loop reads CAWSVGGAYEQYF. DNA for the CDR3: TGTGCCTGGAGTGTAGGCGGGGCCTACGAGCAGTACTTC. The rearrangement uses TRBV30 and TRBJ2-7, with D perhaps TRBD2 (6 bases). V lost 0 bases and J lost 2, with 8 bases in between. The germline V gene encodes CDR1 GTSNPN and CDR2 SVGIG (reference sequence). The CDR3 covers 13 residues.

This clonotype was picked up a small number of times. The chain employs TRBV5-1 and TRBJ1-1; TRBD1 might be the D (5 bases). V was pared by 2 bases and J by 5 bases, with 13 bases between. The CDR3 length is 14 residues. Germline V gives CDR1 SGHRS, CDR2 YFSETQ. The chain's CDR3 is CASSFKYRGTEAFF. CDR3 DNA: TGCGCCAGCAGCTTCAAATACCGGGGGACTGAAGCTTTCTTT.

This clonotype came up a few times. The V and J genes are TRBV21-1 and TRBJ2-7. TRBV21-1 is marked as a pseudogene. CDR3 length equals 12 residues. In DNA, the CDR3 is TGTGCCAGCAGCAATCGCCCCTACGAGCAGTACTTC. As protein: CASSNRPYEQYF.

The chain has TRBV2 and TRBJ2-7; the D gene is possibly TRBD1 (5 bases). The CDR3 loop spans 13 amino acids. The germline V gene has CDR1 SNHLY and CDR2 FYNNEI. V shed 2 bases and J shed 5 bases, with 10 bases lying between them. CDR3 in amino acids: CASSERAGNEQYF. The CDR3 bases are TGTGCCAGCAGTGAACGGGCAGGGAACGAGCAGTACTTC.

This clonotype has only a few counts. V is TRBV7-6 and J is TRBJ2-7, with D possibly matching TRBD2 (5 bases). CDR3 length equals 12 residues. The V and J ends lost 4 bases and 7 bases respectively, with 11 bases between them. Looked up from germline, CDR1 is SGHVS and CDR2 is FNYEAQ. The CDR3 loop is CASSSTEAEQYF. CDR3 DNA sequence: TGTGCCAGCAGCTCCACGGAGGCGGAGCAGTACTTC. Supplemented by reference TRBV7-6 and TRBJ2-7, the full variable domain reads GAGVSQSPRYKVTKRGQDVALRCDPISGHVSLYWYRQALGQGPEFLTYFNYEAQQDKSGLPNDRFSAERPEGSISTLTIQRTEQRDSAMYRCASSSTEAEQYFGPGTRLTVT.

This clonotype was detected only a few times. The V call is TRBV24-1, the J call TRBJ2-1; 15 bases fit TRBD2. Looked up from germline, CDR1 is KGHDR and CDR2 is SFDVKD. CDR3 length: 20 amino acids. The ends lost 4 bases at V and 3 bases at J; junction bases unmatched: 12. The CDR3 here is CATSERPGLAGGWGYNEQFF. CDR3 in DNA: TGTGCCACCAGTGAACGTCCGGGACTAGCGGGAGGATGGGGCTACAATGAGCAGTTCTTC.

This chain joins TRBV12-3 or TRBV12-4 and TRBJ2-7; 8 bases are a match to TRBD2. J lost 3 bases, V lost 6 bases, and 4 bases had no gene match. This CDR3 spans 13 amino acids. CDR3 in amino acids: CASRGGGLYEQYF. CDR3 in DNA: TGTGCCAGCAGGGGCGGGGGGCTCTACGAGCAGTACTTC.

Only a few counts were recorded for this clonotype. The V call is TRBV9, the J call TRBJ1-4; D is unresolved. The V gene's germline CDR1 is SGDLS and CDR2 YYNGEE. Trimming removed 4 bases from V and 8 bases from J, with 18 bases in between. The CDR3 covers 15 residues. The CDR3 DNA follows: TGTGCCAGCAGCATAAAGGGTATGGAAGCAGAAAAACTGTTTTTT. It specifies CASSIKGMEAEKLFF. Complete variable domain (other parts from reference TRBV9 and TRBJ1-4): DSGVTQTPKHLITATGQRVTLRCSPRSGDLSVYWYQQSLDQGLQFLIQYYNGEERAKGNILERFSAQQFPDLHSELNLSSLELGDSALYFCASSIKGMEAEKLFFGSGTQLSVL.

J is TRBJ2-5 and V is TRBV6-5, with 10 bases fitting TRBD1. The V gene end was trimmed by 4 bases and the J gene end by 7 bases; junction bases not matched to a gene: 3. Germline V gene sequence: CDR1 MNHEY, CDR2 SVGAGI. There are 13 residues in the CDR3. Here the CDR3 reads CASSLDRGWTQYF. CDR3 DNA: TGTGCCAGCAGTTTGGACAGGGGGTGGACCCAGTACTTC.

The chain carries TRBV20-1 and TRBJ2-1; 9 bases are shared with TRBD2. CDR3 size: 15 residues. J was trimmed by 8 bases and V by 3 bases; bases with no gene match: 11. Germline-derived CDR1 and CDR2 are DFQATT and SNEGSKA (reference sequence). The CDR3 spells CSASRLADPLDEQFF. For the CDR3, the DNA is TGCAGTGCTAGTCGACTAGCGGATCCGCTCGATGAGCAGTTCTTC.

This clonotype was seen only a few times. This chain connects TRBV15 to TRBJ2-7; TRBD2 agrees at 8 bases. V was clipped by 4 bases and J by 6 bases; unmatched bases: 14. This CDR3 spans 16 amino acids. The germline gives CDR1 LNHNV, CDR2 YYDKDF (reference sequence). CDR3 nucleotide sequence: TGTGCCACCAGCAAAAGCGGGGGCAACATGGTCTTCGAGCAGTACTTC. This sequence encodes CATSKSGGNMVFEQYF. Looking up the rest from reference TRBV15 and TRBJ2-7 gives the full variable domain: DAMVIQNPRYQVTQFGKPVTLSCSQTLNHNVMYWYQQKSSQAPKLLFHYYDKDFNNEADTPDNFQSRRPNTSFCFLDIRSPGLGDTAMYLCATSKSGGNMVFEQYFGPGTRLTVT.

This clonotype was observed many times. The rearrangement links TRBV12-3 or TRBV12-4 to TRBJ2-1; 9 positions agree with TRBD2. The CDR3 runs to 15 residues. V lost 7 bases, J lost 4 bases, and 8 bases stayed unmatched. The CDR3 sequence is CASTRAGGPYNEQFF. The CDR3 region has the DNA TGTGCCAGCACCAGAGCGGGAGGCCCTTACAATGAGCAGTTCTTC.

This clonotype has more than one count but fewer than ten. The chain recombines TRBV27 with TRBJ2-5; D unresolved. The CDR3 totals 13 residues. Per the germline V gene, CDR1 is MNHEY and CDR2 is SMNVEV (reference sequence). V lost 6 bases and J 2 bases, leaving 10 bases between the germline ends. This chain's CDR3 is CASSNLRQETQYF. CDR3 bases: TGTGCCAGCAGCAACCTACGACAAGAGACCCAGTACTTC.

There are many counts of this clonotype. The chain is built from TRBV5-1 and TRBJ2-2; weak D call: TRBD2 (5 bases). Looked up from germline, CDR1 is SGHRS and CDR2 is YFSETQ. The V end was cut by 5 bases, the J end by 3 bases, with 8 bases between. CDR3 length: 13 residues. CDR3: CASRGADTGELFF. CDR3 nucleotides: TGCGCCAGCAGAGGAGCGGACACCGGGGAGCTGTTTTTT. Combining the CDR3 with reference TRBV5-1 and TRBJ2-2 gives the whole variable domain KAGVTQTPRYLIKTRGQQVTLSCSPISGHRSVSWYQQTPGQGLQFLFEYFSETQRNKGNFPGRFSGRQFSNSRSEMNVSTLELGDSALYLCASRGADTGELFFGEGSRLTVL.

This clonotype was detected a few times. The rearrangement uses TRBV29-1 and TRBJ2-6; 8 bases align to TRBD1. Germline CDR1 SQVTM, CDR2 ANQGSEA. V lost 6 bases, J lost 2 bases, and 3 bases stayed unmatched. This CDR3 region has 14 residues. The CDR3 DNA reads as TGCAGCGTCGCGGACAGGGCTGGGGCCAACGTCCTGACTTTC. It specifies CSVADRAGANVLTF.